Listed below are T cell receptor beta chains from one sample, sequenced in a study of blood T cell repertoires in COVID-19. Here immunoSEQ multiplex PCR was the method, and the copy in TCRdb shows in-frame clones only, minus some. The sample holds roughly 80,000 clones, approximately 86% seen once. The specimen sequenced was peripheral blood. Source of these receptors: a woman aged 80 or older with acute or convalescent COVID-19. CDR3s include the opening cysteine and the closing phenylalanine or tryptophan. The D gene is left open where the match is weak. Clone size is given for some rows only: seen once, a few or many times, or a class if the clone is expanded.

clone size	J gene	V gene	D gene	CDR3 length	CDR3 protein	CDR3 DNA
.	TRBJ1-1	TRBV29-1	.	13	CSVAPSGDTEAFF	TGCAGCGTTGCCCCGTCAGGGGACACTGAAGCTTTCTTT
.	TRBJ1-5	TRBV7-8	.	16	CASSPIVGRGDQPQHF	TGTGCCAGCAGCCCCATAGTGGGTAGGGGTGATCAGCCCCAGCATTTT
.	TRBJ2-7	TRBV18	TRBD1	15	CASSPGQVTSYEQYF	TGTGCCAGCTCACCGGGACAGGTAACCTCCTACGAGCAGTACTTC
once	TRBJ2-5	TRBV7-7	.	13	CASSSGSQETQYF	TGTGCTAGCAGCTCCGGGAGCCAAGAGACCCAGTACTTC
.	TRBJ2-1	TRBV28	TRBD1	16	CASLGTVPGTYNEQFF	TGTGCCAGCTTGGGGACAGTCCCAGGGACATACAATGAGCAGTTCTTC
.	TRBJ2-4	TRBV6-1	TRBD1	17	CASSEMGQGARINIQYF	TGTGCCAGCAGTGAAATGGGACAGGGGGCCCGCATAAACATTCAGTACTTC
.	TRBJ1-6	TRBV13	TRBD1	16	CASSLGQGAGNSPLHF	TGTGCCAGCAGCTTAGGCCAGGGGGCTGGAAATTCACCCCTCCACTTT
.	TRBJ1-2	TRBV5-1	.	12	CASSLDTYGYTF	TGCGCCAGCAGCTTGGACACCTATGGCTACACCTTC
.	TRBJ1-6	TRBV6-5	.	14	CASSGTPGSSPLHF	TGTGCCAGCAGCGGGACTCCGGGAAGTTCACCCCTCCACTTT
.	TRBJ2-1	TRBV7-2	.	15	CASSGSRSSYNEQFF	TGTGCCAGCAGCGGGAGTAGGAGCTCCTACAATGAGCAGTTCTTC
.	TRBJ2-5	TRBV7-9	.	18	CASSLGQGGAVVQETQYF	TGTGCCAGCAGCTTAGGCCAAGGGGGGGCTGTTGTTCAAGAGACCCAGTACTTC
.	TRBJ2-7	TRBV14	.	16	CASSQGRTETGYEQYF	TGTGCCAGCAGCCAGGGCAGGACAGAAACTGGCTACGAGCAGTACTTC
.	TRBJ1-2	TRBV19	.	15	CASSRRQPDDYGYTF	TGTGCCAGTAGTCGACGACAGCCCGACGACTATGGCTACACCTTC
.	TRBJ1-1	TRBV7-9	.	14	CASSLRAGLTEAFF	TGTGCCAGCAGCTTAAGGGCAGGGTTGACTGAAGCTTTCTTT
.	TRBJ2-1	TRBV7-3	TRBD2	16	CASSSKGRGSYNEQFF	TGTGCCAGCAGCTCCAAGGGGCGGGGGTCCTACAATGAGCAGTTCTTC
.	TRBJ1-2	TRBV5-4	TRBD1	15	CASSLDGTGVYGYTF	TGTGCCAGCAGCTTGGACGGGACAGGCGTCTATGGCTACACCTTC
.	TRBJ2-3	TRBV7-3	TRBD2	14	CASSLGLLTDTQYF	TGTGCCAGCAGCTTGGGACTACTTACAGATACGCAGTATTTT
.	TRBJ2-2	TRBV14	.	14	CASSQAWNTGELFF	TGTGCCAGCAGCCAAGCTTGGAACACCGGGGAGCTGTTTTTT
once	TRBJ2-1	TRBV2	TRBD2	15	CASRGEGSSYNEQFF	TGTGCCAGCAGGGGGGAGGGGAGCTCCTACAATGAGCAGTTCTTC
.	TRBJ2-5	TRBV6-2/TRBV6-3	TRBD2	15	CASSPSGGHQETQYF	TGTGCCAGCAGCCCTAGCGGGGGCCACCAAGAGACCCAGTACTTC
.	TRBJ2-3	TRBV6-5	TRBD2	15	CASGWTSGGADTQYF	TGTGCCAGCGGCTGGACTAGCGGGGGGGCAGATACGCAGTATTTT
.	TRBJ1-2	TRBV3-1/TRBV3-2	.	12	CASSQWGRAYTF	TGTGCCAGCAGCCAATGGGGCAGGGCATACACCTTC
.	TRBJ1-2	TRBV2	.	13	CASREGHFYGYTF	TGTGCCAGCAGGGAAGGACATTTCTATGGCTACACCTTC
.	TRBJ2-6	TRBV7-3	.	17	CASSLPTALSGANVLTF	TGTGCCAGCAGCTTACCGACAGCCCTCTCTGGGGCCAACGTCCTGACTTTC
few	TRBJ1-1	TRBV4-1	.	16	CASSHIWTVSNTEAFF	TGCGCCAGCAGCCACATATGGACAGTCTCGAACACTGAAGCTTTCTTT
.	TRBJ2-1	TRBV6-6	.	13	CASRPGLVAEQFF	TGTGCCAGCAGGCCCGGACTCGTAGCCGAGCAGTTCTTC
.	TRBJ2-1	TRBV15	TRBD1	15	CATSRQTGALNEQFF	TGTGCCACCAGCAGACAGACAGGGGCGCTCAATGAGCAGTTCTTC
.	TRBJ1-4	TRBV15	.	13	CATSADLNEKLFF	TGTGCCACCAGCGCAGATCTGAATGAAAAACTGTTTTTT
.	TRBJ2-1	TRBV11-1	TRBD1	15	CASSSRDRGRGEQFF	TGTGCCAGCAGCTCCCGGGACAGGGGGAGAGGTGAGCAGTTCTTC
.	TRBJ1-1	TRBV7-9	.	14	CASSSGHQNTEAFF	TGTGCCAGCAGCTCCGGACACCAGAACACTGAAGCTTTCTTT
.	TRBJ2-3	TRBV5-1	.	17	CASTRLGTTGHTDTQYF	TGCGCCAGCACCCGGCTCGGGACGACAGGCCACACAGATACGCAGTATTTT
.	TRBJ2-5	TRBV6-5	.	15	CASSYSNTPQETQYF	TGTGCCAGCAGTTACTCGAATACTCCGCAAGAGACCCAGTACTTC
.	TRBJ2-2	TRBV9	TRBD2	19	CASSSGRVSVIQQAGELFF	TGTGCCAGCAGCTCCGGGAGGGTGAGCGTAATTCAGCAGGCCGGGGAGCTGTTTTTT
.	TRBJ1-2	TRBV4-3	TRBD1	14	CASSQDWQGDGYTF	TGCGCCAGCAGCCAAGATTGGCAGGGGGATGGCTACACCTTC
once	TRBJ2-7	TRBV5-4	TRBD1	14	CASSAGQVAYEQYF	TGTGCCAGCAGCGCGGGACAGGTCGCCTACGAGCAGTACTTC
.	TRBJ1-1	TRBV7-6	.	13	CASSSTVNTEAFF	TGTGCCAGCAGCTCTACAGTGAACACTGAAGCTTTCTTT
once	TRBJ1-1	TRBV5-6	.	12	CASSFRLTEAFF	TGTGCCAGCAGCTTCAGGTTGACTGAAGCTTTCTTT
.	TRBJ2-2	TRBV10-3	TRBD1	14	CAISPQGDTGELFF	TGTGCCATCAGTCCACAGGGGGACACCGGGGAGCTGTTTTTT
.	TRBJ2-1	TRBV29-1	TRBD2	15	CSVVPSFSGRNEQFF	TGCAGCGTTGTCCCAAGTTTTAGCGGGAGGAATGAGCAGTTCTTC
.	TRBJ1-1	TRBV19	TRBD1	14	CASRHGTGDTEAFF	TGTGCCAGTAGACACGGGACAGGGGACACTGAAGCTTTCTTT
.	TRBJ2-3	TRBV5-1	.	14	CASSRTIVSDTQYF	TGCGCCAGCAGCCGGACAATAGTTTCCGATACGCAGTATTTT
.	TRBJ1-1	TRBV7-9	TRBD1	15	CASSPTTGTGGEAFF	TGTGCCAGCAGCCCGACAACCGGGACAGGGGGCGAAGCTTTCTTT
.	TRBJ1-5	TRBV6-6	.	14	CASTYKQLNQPQHF	TGTGCCAGCACCTATAAACAGTTGAATCAGCCCCAGCATTTT
.	TRBJ2-7	TRBV27	.	16	CASSLKGGGGVYEQYF	TGTGCCAGCAGTTTAAAAGGGGGGGGAGGGGTCTACGAGCAGTACTTC
.	TRBJ2-2	TRBV11-1	.	15	CASSHRSSNTGELFF	TGTGCCAGCAGCCACCGGTCCTCGAACACCGGGGAGCTGTTTTTT
once	TRBJ2-2	TRBV5-4	.	15	CASSSLGTATGELFF	TGTGCCAGCAGCAGCTTGGGGACTGCGACCGGGGAGCTGTTTTTT
few	TRBJ1-5	TRBV19	TRBD1	13	CASSGTGGGPQHF	TGTGCCAGTAGTGGGACAGGGGGGGGACCCCAGCATTTT
.	TRBJ2-5	TRBV7-3	.	17	CASSIGRGGAEQETQYF	TGTGCCAGCAGCATCGGCCGAGGGGGGGCGGAGCAAGAGACCCAGTACTTC